This T cell receptor (beta chain) was obtained from a study of somatic mutations in cytotoxic T cells in rheumatoid arthritis. Assay used: immunoSEQ multiplex PCR; TCRdb lists only in-frame clones, some missing. Of approximately 14,000 clones listed, approximately 84% are singletons. The clonotype comes from an adult with rheumatoid arthritis. Input material: CD8+ T cells sorted from blood.

The CDR3 is CASSPPGGGSYEQYF. The CDR3 DNA is TGTGCCAGCTCACCACCTGGCGGGGGCTCCTACGAGCAGTACTTC. The chain has TRBV18 and TRBJ2-7; 7 bases align to TRBD2. The CDR3 has 15 residues. The germline V gene encodes CDR1 KGHSH and CDR2 LQKENI. The junction had 2 bases not matched to a gene; V was cut back by 0 bases and J by 0 bases. The full variable domain, with the rest looked up from reference TRBV18 and TRBJ2-7, is NAGVMQNPRHLVRRRGQEARLRCSPMKGHSHVYWYRQLPEEGLKFMVYLQKENIIDESGMPKERFSAEFPKEGPSILRIQQVVRGDSAAYFCASSPPGGGSYEQYFGPGTRLTVT.